A single sample is the source of the 7 T cell receptor beta chains below, sequenced in a study of tissue T cells after allogeneic stem cell transplantation. Some clones are missing from TCRdb's copy, which holds only in-frame ones; the method was immunoSEQ multiplex PCR. The sample lists 20,000 to 30,000 clones, roughly 80% occurring once. Specimen: tissue from the ileum, collected at autopsy. The source of these receptors is a female donor of 60 years or more with lung cancer.

This clone has only a few counts. This rearrangement joins TRBV7-2 to TRBJ1-1, with TRBD1 identical over 8 bases. Germline assignment: CDR1 SGHTA and CDR2 FQGNSA. This CDR3 contains 15 residues. After removal of 0 bases from V and 4 bases from J, the junction contained 4 bases not matched to a gene. The CDR3 reads CASSLALTGGTEAFF. The CDR3 coding sequence is TGTGCCAGCAGCTTAGCCCTAACAGGGGGCACTGAAGCTTTCTTT.

V is TRBV7-3 and J is TRBJ1-1, with 7 positions matching TRBD1. The CDR3 is 14 residues long. Per germline, CDR1 SGHTA and CDR2 FQGTGA. Germline trimming cut 5 bases from V and 3 bases from J; bases unmatched to any gene: 6. Here the CDR3 reads CASSETGVDTEAFF. CDR3 bases: TGTGCCAGCAGCGAAACAGGGGTGGACACTGAAGCTTTCTTT.

The chain uses TRBV6-5 and TRBJ2-5, with 7 bases aligning to TRBD2. Germline V lookup: CDR1 MNHEY, CDR2 SVGAGI. The CDR3 is made up of 14 amino acids. V dropped 0 bases and J dropped 9; count of bases not matched to a gene: 7. The CDR3 DNA reads as TGTGCCAGCAGTTACTCCCGGGGAGGGCGGGCCCAGTACTTC. Protein sequence: CASSYSRGGRAQYF.

The chain has TRBV7-2 and TRBJ2-5; D is unresolved. CDR1 is SGHTA, CDR2 FQGNSA, per germline. V was pared by 3 bases and J by 7 bases, with 12 bases between. The CDR3 spans 13 residues. This chain's CDR3 is CASSFDWGGTQYF. The CDR3 nucleotides read TGTGCCAGCAGCTTTGACTGGGGTGGGACCCAGTACTTC.

The chain couples TRBV5-1 to TRBJ2-1; D perhaps matches TRBD1 (6 bases). In germline, CDR1 is SGHRS, CDR2 YFSETQ. CDR3 length: 15 residues. Trimming pared 0 bases from V and 9 bases from J, leaving 16 bases between. The CDR3 spells CASSLGGLASGEQFF. DNA for the CDR3: TGCGCCAGCAGCTTGGGGGGGCTAGCCTCAGGTGAGCAGTTCTTC.

The rearrangement uses TRBV2 and TRBJ2-7; D may be TRBD1 (6 bases). V lost 5 bases and J 0 bases, leaving 11 bases between the germline ends. Germline V lookup: CDR1 SNHLY, CDR2 FYNNEI. The CDR3 sequence is 14 residues long. CDR3 nucleotides: TGTGCCAGCAGTAAACAGGGTCGCTCCTACGAGCAGTACTTC. This translates into CASSKQGRSYEQYF.

Sample share makes this clone medium-sized. The V gene is TRBV2, the J gene TRBJ1-1; no clear D gene. The CDR3 contains 12 residues. The V gene lost 8 bases and the J gene lost 1 base, with 8 bases spanning the gap. The germline gives CDR1 SNHLY, CDR2 FYNNEI. CDR3 coding DNA: TGTGCCAGCTGGAGAAAGAACACTGAAGCTTTCTTT. Translated: CASWRKNTEAFF.